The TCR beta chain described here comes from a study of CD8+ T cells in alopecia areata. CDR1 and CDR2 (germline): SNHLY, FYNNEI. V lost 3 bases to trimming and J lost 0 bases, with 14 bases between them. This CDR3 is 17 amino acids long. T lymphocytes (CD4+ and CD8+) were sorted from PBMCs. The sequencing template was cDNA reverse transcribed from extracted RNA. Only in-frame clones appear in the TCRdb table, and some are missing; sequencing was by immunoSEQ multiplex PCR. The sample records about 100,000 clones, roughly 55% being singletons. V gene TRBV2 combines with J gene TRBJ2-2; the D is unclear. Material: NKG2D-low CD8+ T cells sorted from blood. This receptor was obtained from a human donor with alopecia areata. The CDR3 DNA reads TGTGCCAGCAGTGATGACTGGGGAATGTCGAACACCGGGGAGCTGTTTTTT. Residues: CASSDDWGMSNTGELFF.